This TCR beta chain is from a study of shared clonotypes between healthy human individuals. Regarding the study as a whole: It was the few donors that limited the genetic and exposure-history diversity represented. Lower generation probabilities were found for non-shared clonotypes than for those shared by all four donors.

Turning to this clone: Its antigen remains unidentified.

The study drew its donors from healthy HIV-negative adults without recent acute infections or vaccinations. Caucasian adults residing in Nashville, Tennessee made up all the donors. Germline CDR1 reads MGHRA; CDR2 reads YSYEKL. This CDR3 comprises 15 residues. Deletions cut 2 bases from V and 4 bases from J, with 12 bases between. Using immunoSEQ multiplex PCR, the repertoire was profiled, and TCRdb retains in-frame clones only, with some absent. The sample carries 2 million to 2.5 million clones, around 95% recorded once. The receptor's source is a man aged 18-30 years in good health. The V call is TRBV4-1, the J call TRBJ1-3; a possible D gene is TRBD1 (5 bases). What was sequenced was naive CD4+ T cells sorted from blood. As to subset: CD45RA+ positively selected. The CDR3 DNA sequence: TGCGCCAGCAGCCAAAGCGAGACAGTCGGAAACACCATATATTTT. It specifies CASSQSETVGNTIYF.